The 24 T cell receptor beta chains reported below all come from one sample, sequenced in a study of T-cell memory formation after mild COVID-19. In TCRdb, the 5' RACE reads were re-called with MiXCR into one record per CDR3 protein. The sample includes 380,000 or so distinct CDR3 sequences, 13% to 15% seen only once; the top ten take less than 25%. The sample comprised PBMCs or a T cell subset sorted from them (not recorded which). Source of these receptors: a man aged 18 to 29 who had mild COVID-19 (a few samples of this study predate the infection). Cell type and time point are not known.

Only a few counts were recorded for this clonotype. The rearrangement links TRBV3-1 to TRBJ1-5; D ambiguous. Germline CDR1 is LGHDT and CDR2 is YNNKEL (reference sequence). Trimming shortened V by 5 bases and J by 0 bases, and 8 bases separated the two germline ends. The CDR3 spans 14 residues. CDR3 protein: CASSGSYSNQPQHF. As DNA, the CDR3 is TGTGCCAGCAGCGGGAGCTATAGCAATCAGCCCCAGCATTTT.

Here the CDR3 reads CATHPDRGFSGANVLTF. CDR3 bases: TGTGCCACCCACCCCGACAGGGGTTTCTCTGGGGCCAACGTCCTGACTTTC. This chain connects TRBV15 to TRBJ2-6; 8 bases agree with TRBD1. Trimming cost V 8 bases and J 0 bases; bases outside gene matches: 9. The length of the CDR3 is 17 residues. CDR1 and CDR2 from the germline V gene are LNHNV and YYDKDF (reference sequence).

CDR3 sequence reads: CASSIRGGEKLFF. The CDR3, as DNA: TGTGCCAGCAGCATCAGGGGAGGAGAAAAACTGTTTTTT. This chain connects TRBV13 to TRBJ1-4; D is perhaps TRBD1 (6 bases). The CDR3 sequence is 13 residues long. V gave up 5 bases and J gave up 8 bases, with 12 bases separating them. Germline V gene lookup returns CDR1 PRHDT and CDR2 FYEKMQ (reference sequence). Based on the CDR3 plus reference TRBV13 and TRBJ1-4, the full variable domain is AAGVIQSPRHLIKEKRETATLKCYPIPRHDTVYWYQQGPGQDPQFLISFYEKMQSDKGSIPDRFSAQQFSDYHSELNMSSLELGDSALYFCASSIRGGEKLFFGSGTQLSVL.

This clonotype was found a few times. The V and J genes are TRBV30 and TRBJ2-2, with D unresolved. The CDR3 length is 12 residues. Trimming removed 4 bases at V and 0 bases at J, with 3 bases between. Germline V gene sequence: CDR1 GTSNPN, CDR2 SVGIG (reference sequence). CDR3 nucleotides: TGTGCCTGGATTCCGAACACCGGGGAGCTGTTTTTT. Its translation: CAWIPNTGELFF.

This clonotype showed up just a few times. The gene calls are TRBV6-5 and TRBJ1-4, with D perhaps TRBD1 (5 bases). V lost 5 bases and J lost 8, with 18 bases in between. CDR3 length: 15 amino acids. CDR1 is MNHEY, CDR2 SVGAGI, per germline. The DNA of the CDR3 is TGTGCCAGCAGTCCTACGGGGGGGGTAGGCGAAAAACTGTTTTTT. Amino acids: CASSPTGGVGEKLFF.

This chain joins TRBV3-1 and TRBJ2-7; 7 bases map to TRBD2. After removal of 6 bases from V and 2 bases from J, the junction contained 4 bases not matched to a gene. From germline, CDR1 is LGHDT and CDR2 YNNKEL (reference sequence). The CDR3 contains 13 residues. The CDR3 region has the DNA TGTGCCAGCAGGGGGGGGGTCGCCTACGAGCAGTACTTC. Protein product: CASRGGVAYEQYF.

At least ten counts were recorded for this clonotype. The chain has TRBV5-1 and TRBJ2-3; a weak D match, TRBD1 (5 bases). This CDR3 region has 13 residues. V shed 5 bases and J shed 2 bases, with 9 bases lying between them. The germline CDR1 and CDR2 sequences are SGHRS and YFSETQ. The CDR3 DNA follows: TGCGCCAGCAGGGCAGGGAACACAGATACGCAGTATTTT. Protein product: CASRAGNTDTQYF.

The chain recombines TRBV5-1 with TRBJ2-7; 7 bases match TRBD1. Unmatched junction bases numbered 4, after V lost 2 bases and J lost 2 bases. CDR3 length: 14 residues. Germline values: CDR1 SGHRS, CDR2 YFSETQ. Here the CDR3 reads CASSFRDSPYEQYF. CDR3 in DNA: TGCGCCAGCAGCTTCCGGGACAGCCCCTACGAGCAGTACTTC.

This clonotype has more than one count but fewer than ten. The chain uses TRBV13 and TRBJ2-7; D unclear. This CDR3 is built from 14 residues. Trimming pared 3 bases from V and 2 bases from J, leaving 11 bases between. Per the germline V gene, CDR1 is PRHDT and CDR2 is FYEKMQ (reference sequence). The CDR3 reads CASSLWGMAYEQYF. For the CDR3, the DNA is TGTGCCAGCAGCTTGTGGGGTATGGCCTACGAGCAGTACTTC. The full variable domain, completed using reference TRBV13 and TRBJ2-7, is AAGVIQSPRHLIKEKRETATLKCYPIPRHDTVYWYQQGPGQDPQFLISFYEKMQSDKGSIPDRFSAQQFSDYHSELNMSSLELGDSALYFCASSLWGMAYEQYFGPGTRLTVT.

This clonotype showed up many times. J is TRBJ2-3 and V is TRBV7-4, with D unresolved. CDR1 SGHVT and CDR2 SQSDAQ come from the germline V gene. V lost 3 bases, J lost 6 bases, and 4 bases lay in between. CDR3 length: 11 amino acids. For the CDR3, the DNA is TGTGCCAGCAGCTTTTGGGATACGCAGTATTTT. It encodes CASSFWDTQYF.

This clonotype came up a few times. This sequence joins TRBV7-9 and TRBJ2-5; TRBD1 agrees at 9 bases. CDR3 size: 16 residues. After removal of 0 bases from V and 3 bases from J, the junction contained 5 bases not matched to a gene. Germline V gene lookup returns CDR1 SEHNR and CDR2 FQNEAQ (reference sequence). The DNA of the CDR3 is TGTGCCAGCAGCTTAGCCGGTTGGACAGGGGAAGAGACCCAGTACTTC. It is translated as CASSLAGWTGEETQYF.

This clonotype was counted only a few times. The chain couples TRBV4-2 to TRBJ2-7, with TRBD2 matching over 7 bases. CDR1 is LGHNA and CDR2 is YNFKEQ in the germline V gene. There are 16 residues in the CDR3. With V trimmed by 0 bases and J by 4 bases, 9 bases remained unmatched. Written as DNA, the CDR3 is TGTGCCAGCAGCCAAGAAACCCAGCGGGGAGTTTACGAGCAGTACTTC. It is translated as CASSQETQRGVYEQYF.

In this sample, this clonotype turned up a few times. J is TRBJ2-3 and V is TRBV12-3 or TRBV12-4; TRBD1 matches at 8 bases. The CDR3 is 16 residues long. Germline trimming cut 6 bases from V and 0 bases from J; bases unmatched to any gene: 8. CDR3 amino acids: CASSDRGRGSTDTQYF. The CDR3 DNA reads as TGTGCCAGCAGCGACAGGGGACGGGGGAGCACAGATACGCAGTATTTT.

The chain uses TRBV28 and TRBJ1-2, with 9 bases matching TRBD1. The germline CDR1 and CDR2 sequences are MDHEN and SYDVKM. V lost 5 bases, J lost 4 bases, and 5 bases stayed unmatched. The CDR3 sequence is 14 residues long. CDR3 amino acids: CASSPGTGSYGYTF. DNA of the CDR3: TGTGCCAGCAGTCCCGGGACAGGGTCCTATGGCTACACCTTC.

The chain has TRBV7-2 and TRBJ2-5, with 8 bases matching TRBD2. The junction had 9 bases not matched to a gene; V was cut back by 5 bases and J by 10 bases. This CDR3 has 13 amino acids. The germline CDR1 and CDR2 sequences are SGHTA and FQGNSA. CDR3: CASSPRGGTGQYF. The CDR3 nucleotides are TGTGCCAGCAGCCCGCGCGGGGGGACGGGCCAGTACTTC.

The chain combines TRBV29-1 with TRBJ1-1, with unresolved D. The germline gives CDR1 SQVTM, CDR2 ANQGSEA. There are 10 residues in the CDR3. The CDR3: CTAIGGEAFF. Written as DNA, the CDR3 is TGCACCGCTATCGGAGGTGAAGCTTTCTTT.

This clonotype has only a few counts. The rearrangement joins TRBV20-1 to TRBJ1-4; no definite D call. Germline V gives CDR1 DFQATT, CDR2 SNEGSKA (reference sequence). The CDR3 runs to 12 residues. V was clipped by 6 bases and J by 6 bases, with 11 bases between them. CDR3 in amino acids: CSADPGDEKLFF. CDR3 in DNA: TGCAGTGCGGATCCCGGGGATGAAAAACTGTTTTTT.

In DNA, the CDR3 is TGCGCCAGCAGCTTGCGTGTACCGGGACTTCAAATAGCTTTCTTT. This gives the protein CASSLRVPGLQIAFF. V usage is TRBV5-1 and J usage is TRBJ1-1; a weak D match, TRBD1 (5 bases). The germline CDR1 and CDR2 sequences are SGHRS and YFSETQ. This CDR3 spans 15 amino acids. Trimming stripped 1 base from V and 10 bases from J, with 20 bases between.

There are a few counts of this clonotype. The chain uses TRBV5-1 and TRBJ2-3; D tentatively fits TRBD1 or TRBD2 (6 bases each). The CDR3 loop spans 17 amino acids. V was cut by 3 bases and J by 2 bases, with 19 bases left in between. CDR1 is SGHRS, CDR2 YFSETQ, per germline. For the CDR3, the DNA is TGCGCCAGCAGCTCCGGGGTTCTTTGGGGGGCCACAGATACGCAGTATTTT. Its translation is CASSSGVLWGATDTQYF.

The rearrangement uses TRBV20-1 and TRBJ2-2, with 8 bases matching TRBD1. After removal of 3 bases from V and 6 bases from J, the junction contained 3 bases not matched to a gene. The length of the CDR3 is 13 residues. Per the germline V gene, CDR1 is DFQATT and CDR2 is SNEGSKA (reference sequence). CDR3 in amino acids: CSARDRAAGELFF. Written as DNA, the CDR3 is TGCAGTGCTAGGGACAGGGCGGCCGGGGAGCTGTTTTTT.

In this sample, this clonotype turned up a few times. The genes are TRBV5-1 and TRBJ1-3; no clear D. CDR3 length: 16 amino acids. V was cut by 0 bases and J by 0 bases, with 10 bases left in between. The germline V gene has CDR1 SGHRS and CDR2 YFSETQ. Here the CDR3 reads CASSLGPRSSGNTIYF. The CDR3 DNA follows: TGCGCCAGCAGCTTGGGACCTCGTAGCTCTGGAAACACCATATATTTT.

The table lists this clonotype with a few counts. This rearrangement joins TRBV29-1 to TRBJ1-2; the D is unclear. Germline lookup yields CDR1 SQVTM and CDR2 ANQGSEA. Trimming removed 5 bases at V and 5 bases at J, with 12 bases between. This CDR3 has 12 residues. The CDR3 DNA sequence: TGCAGCGTTAGGATGGGCGTATATGGCTACACCTTC. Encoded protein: CSVRMGVYGYTF. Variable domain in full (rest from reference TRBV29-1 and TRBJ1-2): SAVISQKPSRDICQRGTSLTIQCQVDSQVTMMFWYRQQPGQSLTLIATANQGSEATYESGFVIDKFPISRPNLTFSTLTVSNMSPEDSSIYLCSVRMGVYGYTFGSGTRLTVV.

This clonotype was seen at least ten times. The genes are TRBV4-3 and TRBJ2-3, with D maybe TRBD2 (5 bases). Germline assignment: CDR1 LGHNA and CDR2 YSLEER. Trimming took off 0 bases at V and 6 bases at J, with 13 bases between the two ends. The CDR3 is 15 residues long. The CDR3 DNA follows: TGCGCCAGCAGCCAAGATAACTCGCCGGGGGATACGCAGTATTTT. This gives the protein CASSQDNSPGDTQYF.

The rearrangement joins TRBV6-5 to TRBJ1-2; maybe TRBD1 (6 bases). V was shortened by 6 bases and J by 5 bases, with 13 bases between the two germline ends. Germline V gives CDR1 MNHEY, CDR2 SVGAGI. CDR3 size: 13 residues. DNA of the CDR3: TGTGCCAGCAGACCGGACAGACTTTATGGCTACACCTTC. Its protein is CASRPDRLYGYTF.